This T cell receptor (beta chain) was sequenced in a study of blood T cells in healthy people across ages. Study outcomes and limitations: With unsorted PBMCs, a conclusive comparison of naive versus antigen-experienced cells was not possible.

This clonotype was recorded at least ten times. Its antigen is not known. A sample-barcoded 5' primer and a J-beta primer mix were used in a second PCR of roughly 6 to 11 cycles. The yield of each sample was at least 3 million CDR3-containing paired-end reads. TCRdb redid the calling of the 5' RACE reads with MiXCR, one entry per CDR3 protein. The data contain roughly 1.9 million distinct CDR3 sequences, 39% of them seen just once; the ten biggest clones take up more than 20%. V lost 4 bases to trimming and J lost 5 bases, with 21 bases between them. Germline loops: CDR1 SQVTM, CDR2 ANQGSEA. This CDR3 contains 15 residues.

The receptor was derived from a human donor in good health. This chain links TRBV29-1 with TRBJ2-7; D tentatively fits TRBD1 or TRBD2 (5 bases each). Sequencing was performed on blood. In DNA, the CDR3 is TGCAGCGTTGGGGGCACCCGGGGTTTTCAGGACGAGCAGTACTTC. Amino acid sequence: CSVGGTRGFQDEQYF.